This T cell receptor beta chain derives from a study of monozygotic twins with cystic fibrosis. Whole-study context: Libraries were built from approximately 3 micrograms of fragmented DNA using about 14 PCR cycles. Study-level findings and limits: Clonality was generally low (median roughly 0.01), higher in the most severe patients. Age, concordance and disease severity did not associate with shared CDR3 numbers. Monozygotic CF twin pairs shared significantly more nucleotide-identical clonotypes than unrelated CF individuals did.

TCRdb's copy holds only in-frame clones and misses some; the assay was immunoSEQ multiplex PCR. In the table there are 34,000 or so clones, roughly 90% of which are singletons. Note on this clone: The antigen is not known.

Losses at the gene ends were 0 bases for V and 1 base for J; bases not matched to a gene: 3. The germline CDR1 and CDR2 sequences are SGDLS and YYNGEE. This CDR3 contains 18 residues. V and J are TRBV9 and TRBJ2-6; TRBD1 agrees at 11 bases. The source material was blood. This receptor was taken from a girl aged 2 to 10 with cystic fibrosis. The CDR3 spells CASSVEDRGRSGANVLTF. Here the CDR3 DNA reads TGTGCCAGCAGCGTAGAGGACAGGGGGCGGTCTGGGGCCAACGTCCTGACTTTC.